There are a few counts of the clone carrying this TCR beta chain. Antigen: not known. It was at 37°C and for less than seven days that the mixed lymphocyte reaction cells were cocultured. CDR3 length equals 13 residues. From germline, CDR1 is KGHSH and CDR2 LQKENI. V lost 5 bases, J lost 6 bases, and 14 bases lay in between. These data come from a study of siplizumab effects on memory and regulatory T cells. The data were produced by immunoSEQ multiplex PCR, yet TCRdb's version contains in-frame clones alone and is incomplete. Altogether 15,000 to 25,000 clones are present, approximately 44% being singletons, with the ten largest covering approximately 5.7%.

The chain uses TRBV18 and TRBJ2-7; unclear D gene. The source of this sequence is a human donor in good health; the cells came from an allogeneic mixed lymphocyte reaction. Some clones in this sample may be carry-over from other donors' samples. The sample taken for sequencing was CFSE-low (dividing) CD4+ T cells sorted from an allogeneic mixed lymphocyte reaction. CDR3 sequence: CASSRLENFEQYF. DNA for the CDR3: TGTGCCAGCTCAAGGCTAGAAAATTTCGAGCAGTACTTC.